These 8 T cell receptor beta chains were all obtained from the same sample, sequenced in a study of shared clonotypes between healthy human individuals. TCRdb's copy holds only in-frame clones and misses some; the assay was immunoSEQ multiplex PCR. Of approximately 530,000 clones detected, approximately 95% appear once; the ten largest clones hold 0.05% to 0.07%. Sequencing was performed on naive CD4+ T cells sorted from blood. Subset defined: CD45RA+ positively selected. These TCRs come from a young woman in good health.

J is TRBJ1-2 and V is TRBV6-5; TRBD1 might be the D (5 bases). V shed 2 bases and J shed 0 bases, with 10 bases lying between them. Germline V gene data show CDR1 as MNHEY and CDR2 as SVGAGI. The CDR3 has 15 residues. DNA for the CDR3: TGTGCCAGCAGTTACATGGGGGGAGCTAACTATGGCTACACCTTC. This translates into CASSYMGGANYGYTF.

The CDR3 loop reads CASRTSDAEQYF. The CDR3, as DNA: TGTGCCAGCAGGACCTCAGATGCCGAGCAGTACTTC. V is TRBV28 and J is TRBJ2-5, with D hard to call. Matching the DNA end better, TRBJ2-7 makes the J call doubtful. The germline V gene encodes CDR1 MDHEN and CDR2 SYDVKM. The CDR3 totals 12 residues.

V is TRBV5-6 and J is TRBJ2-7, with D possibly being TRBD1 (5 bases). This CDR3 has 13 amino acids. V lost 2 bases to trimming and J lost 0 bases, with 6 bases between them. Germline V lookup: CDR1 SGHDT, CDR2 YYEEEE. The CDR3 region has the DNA TGTGCCAGCAGCTTAAGGGGCTCCTACGAGCAGTACTTC. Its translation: CASSLRGSYEQYF.

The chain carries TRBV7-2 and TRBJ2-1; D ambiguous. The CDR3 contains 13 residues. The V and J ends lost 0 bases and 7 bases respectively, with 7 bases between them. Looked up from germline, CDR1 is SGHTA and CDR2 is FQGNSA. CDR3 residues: CASSLAGSNEQFF. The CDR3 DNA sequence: TGTGCCAGCAGCTTAGCAGGGTCGAATGAGCAGTTCTTC. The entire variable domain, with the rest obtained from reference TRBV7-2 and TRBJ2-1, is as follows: GAGVSQSPSNKVTEKGKDVELRCDPISGHTALYWYRQSLGQGLEFLIYFQGNSAPDKSGLPSDRFSAERTGGSVSTLTIQRTQQEDSAVYLCASSLAGSNEQFFGPGTRLTVL.

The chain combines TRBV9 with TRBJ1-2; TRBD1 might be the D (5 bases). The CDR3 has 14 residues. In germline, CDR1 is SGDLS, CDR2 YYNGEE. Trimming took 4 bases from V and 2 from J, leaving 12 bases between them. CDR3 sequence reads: CASSTRTFNYGYTF. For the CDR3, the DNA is TGTGCCAGCAGCACCCGGACATTCAACTATGGCTACACCTTC.

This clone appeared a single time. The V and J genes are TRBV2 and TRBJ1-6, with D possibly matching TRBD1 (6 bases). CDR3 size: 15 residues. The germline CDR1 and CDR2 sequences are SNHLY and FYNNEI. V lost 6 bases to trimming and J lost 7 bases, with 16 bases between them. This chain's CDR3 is CASREQGARNSPLHF. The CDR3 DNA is TGTGCCAGCAGGGAACAGGGAGCTCGGAATTCACCCCTCCACTTT.

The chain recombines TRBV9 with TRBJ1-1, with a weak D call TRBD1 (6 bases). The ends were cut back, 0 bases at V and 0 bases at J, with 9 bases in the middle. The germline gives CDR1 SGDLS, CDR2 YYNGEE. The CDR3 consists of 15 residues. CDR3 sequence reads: CASSVDGTLNTEAFF. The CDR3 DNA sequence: TGTGCCAGCAGCGTAGATGGGACACTGAACACTGAAGCTTTCTTT. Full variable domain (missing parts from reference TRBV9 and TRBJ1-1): DSGVTQTPKHLITATGQRVTLRCSPRSGDLSVYWYQQSLDQGLQFLIQYYNGEERAKGNILERFSAQQFPDLHSELNLSSLELGDSALYFCASSVDGTLNTEAFFGQGTRLTVV.

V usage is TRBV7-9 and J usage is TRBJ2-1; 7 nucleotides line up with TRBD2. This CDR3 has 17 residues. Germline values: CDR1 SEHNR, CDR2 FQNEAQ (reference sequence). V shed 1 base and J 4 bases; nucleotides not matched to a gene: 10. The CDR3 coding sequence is TGTGCCAGCAGCTTAGATTCGGGAGGTACTCGTTACAATGAGCAGTTCTTC. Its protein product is CASSLDSGGTRYNEQFF. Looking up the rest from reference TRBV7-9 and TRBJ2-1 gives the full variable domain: DTGVSQNPRHKITKRGQNVTFRCDPISEHNRLYWYRQTLGQGPEFLTYFQNEAQLEKSRLLSDRFSAERPKGSFSTLEIQRTEQGDSAMYLCASSLDSGGTRYNEQFFGPGTRLTVL.